This is a list of T cell receptor beta chains from one sample in a study of blood T cell repertoires in COVID-19. The protocol was immunoSEQ multiplex PCR, while the TCRdb copy is restricted to in-frame clones and leaves out a portion. The sample lists some 200,000 clones; roughly nine tenths were seen once. The sequenced sample consisted of peripheral blood. These receptors were obtained from an older woman with COVID-19, enrolled during active disease. Both conserved end residues are part of each CDR3. The D gene is left open where the match is weak. Clone sizes are given selectively: once, few, many, or a class where the clone is expanded.

V	J	D	size	DNA	CDR3
TRBV5-4	TRBJ1-1	NA	NA	TGTGCCAGCAGCTTAACAGGTCGTCTGAACACTGAAGCTTTCTTT	CASSLTGRLNTEAFF
TRBV7-2	TRBJ2-1	NA	NA	TGTGCCAGCAGCTTAGGCGGAGGATACAATGAGCAGTTCTTC	CASSLGGGYNEQFF
TRBV6-5	TRBJ2-1	NA	NA	TGTGCCAGCAGGGTAGACTGGAGCTCCTACAATGAGCAGTTCTTC	CASRVDWSSYNEQFF
TRBV6-5	TRBJ1-1	NA	NA	TGTGCCAGCAGACTGGGGGAGGACACTGAAGCTTTCTTT	CASRLGEDTEAFF
TRBV19	TRBJ1-2	NA	few	TGTGCCAGTACTACCACAGGGAACGGCTACACCTTC	CASTTTGNGYTF
TRBV28	TRBJ1-1	NA	NA	TGTGCCAGCAGTTTACAGGGAGGCACTGAAGCTTTCTTT	CASSLQGGTEAFF
TRBV5-1	TRBJ2-3	TRBD2	once	TGCGCCAGCAGCTTGGGACTAGCGGGAGGCGGTGGCACAGATACGCAGTATTTT	CASSLGLAGGGGTDTQYF
TRBV18	TRBJ1-2	TRBD1	NA	TGTGCCAGCTCAACTGGACAGGGGGCACACTATGGCTACACCTTC	CASSTGQGAHYGYTF
TRBV9	TRBJ1-4	TRBD1	few	TGTGCCAGCAGCCCAGGGACAGGCATTTGGGAAAAACTGTTTTTT	CASSPGTGIWEKLFF
TRBV5-5	TRBJ2-3	NA	NA	TGTGCCAGCAGCCCGGAGCAGGGAAGAAGGACAGATACGCAGTATTTT	CASSPEQGRRTDTQYF
TRBV5-6	TRBJ2-7	NA	NA	TGTGCCAGCAGCTTGGTGGTTCGGGGGGCATACTCCTACGAGCAGTACTTC	CASSLVVRGAYSYEQYF
TRBV5-1	TRBJ2-1	NA	NA	TGCGCCAGCGCCCTAGGTTACAGCCAGGGTTACAATGAGCAGTTCTTC	CASALGYSQGYNEQFF
TRBV28	TRBJ2-7	NA	NA	TGTGCCAGCAGTTTATTGGCAGGGGTGGGCGAGCAGTACTTC	CASSLLAGVGEQYF
TRBV10-3	TRBJ1-2	TRBD1	few	TGTGCCACCTCACCAGGGGGCGGCTATGGCTACACCTTC	CATSPGGGYGYTF
TRBV5-1	TRBJ1-2	TRBD1	NA	TGCGCCAGCAGCCTAGGACAGGGGGCGGTCTATGGCTACACCTTC	CASSLGQGAVYGYTF
TRBV9	TRBJ1-2	NA	few	TGTGCCAGCTCGGTCACTAACTATGGCTACACCTTC	CASSVTNYGYTF
TRBV9	TRBJ2-3	NA	NA	TGTGCCAGCAGCGGACAAGGGGAGGGCACAGATACGCAGTATTTT	CASSGQGEGTDTQYF
TRBV15	TRBJ1-2	NA	NA	TGTGCCACCAGCGGCCGGGAAGTTCTCTATGGCTACACCTTC	CATSGREVLYGYTF
TRBV19	TRBJ1-2	NA	few	TGTGCCAGTAGTATAGGGGAGGGCGGAATGGGGGATATCGAGTTCTATGGCTACACCTTC	CASSIGEGGMGDIEFYGYTF
TRBV4-1	TRBJ2-2	TRBD2	once	TGCGCCAGCAGCCAAGGTCTAGCGGAGAAGGGCGGGGAGCTGTTTTTT	CASSQGLAEKGGELFF
TRBV12-3/TRBV12-4	TRBJ1-2	NA	few	TGTGCCAGCACCCCTCAACAGTCTGGCTACACCTTC	CASTPQQSGYTF
TRBV9	TRBJ2-7	TRBD2	NA	TGTGCCAGCAGCGTAGGACTAGCGGGAGGCTCCTACGAGCAGTACTTC	CASSVGLAGGSYEQYF
TRBV19	TRBJ2-1	NA	few	TGTGCCAGTACGAGTAGCCATCCCAATGAGCAGTTCTTC	CASTSSHPNEQFF
TRBV11-2	TRBJ2-7	NA	NA	TGTGCCAGCAGCCTGACGCGGGGCGACTCCTACGAGCAGTACTTC	CASSLTRGDSYEQYF
TRBV4-3	TRBJ1-3	TRBD1	NA	TGCGCCAGCAGCCAAGGACAGGGGTTCAACACCATATATTTT	CASSQGQGFNTIYF
TRBV2	TRBJ1-1	NA	once	TGTGCCAGCAGACGCCCTAGTACTGAAGCTTTCTTT	CASRRPSTEAFF
TRBV5-1	TRBJ1-1	NA	NA	TGCGCCAGCAGCTTGGGACTGTCGAACACTGAAGCTTTCTTT	CASSLGLSNTEAFF
TRBV12-3/TRBV12-4	TRBJ2-2	NA	NA	TGTGCCGCCGGAGGCTTCGGCGGGGAGCTGTTTTTT	CAAGGFGGELFF
TRBV6-1	TRBJ2-7	NA	NA	TGTGCCAGCAGTGAAGACCTAGTTTACGAGCAGTACTTC	CASSEDLVYEQYF
TRBV19	TRBJ1-2	NA	NA	TGTGCCACAGAAGTCCAGGGTGGCTATGGCTACACCTTC	CATEVQGGYGYTF
TRBV7-8	TRBJ2-1	NA	NA	TGTGCCAGCAGCCAAACTACCGCGGGTGAGCAGTTCTTC	CASSQTTAGEQFF
TRBV7-2	TRBJ2-3	TRBD2	NA	TGTGCCAGCAGACGACTAGCCACGACCACAGATACGCAGTATTTT	CASRRLATTTDTQYF